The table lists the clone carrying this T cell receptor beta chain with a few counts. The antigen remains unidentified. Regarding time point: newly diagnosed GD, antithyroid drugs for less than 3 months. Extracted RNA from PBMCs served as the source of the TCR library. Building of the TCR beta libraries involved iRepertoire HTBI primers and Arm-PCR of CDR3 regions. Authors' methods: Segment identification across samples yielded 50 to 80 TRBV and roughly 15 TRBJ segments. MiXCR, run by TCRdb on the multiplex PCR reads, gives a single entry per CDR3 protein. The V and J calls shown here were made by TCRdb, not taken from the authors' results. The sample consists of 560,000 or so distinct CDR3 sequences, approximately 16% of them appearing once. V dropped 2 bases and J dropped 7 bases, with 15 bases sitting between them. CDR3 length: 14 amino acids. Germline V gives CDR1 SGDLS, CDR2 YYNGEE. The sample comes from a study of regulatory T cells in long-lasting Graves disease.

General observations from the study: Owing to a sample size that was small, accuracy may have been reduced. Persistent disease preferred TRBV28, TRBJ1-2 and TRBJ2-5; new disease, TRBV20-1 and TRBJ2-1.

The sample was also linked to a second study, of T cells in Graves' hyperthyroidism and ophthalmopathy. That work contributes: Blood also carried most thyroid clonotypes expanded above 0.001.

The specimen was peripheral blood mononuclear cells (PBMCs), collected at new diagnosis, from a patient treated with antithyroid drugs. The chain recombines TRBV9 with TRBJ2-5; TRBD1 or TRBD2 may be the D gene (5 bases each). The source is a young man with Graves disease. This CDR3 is CASSVLEGSGTQYF. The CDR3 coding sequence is TGTGCCAGCAGCGTGCTAGAGGGGTCGGGGACCCAGTACTTC.